The 7 T cell receptor beta chains reported below all come from one sample, sequenced in a study of T cell clonality in common variable immunodeficiency. Clones were read by immunoSEQ multiplex PCR, and TCRdb kept only the in-frame ones, dropping some. This repertoire lists 60,000 to 75,000 clones without singletons; roughly 1.7% sits in the top ten. Material for sequencing was peripheral blood mononuclear cells. The receptors derive from a person aged 18 to 75 in good health.

This clone has ten or more counts. Read data end 3 residues before the CDR3 end; the end is taken from the germline J gene. The J gene is TRBJ2-1, the V gene TRBV18, with TRBD2 matching over 13 bases. CDR3 length equals 16 residues. With 3 bases clipped from V and 6 bases from J, the junction kept 5 bases outside the gene matches. Germline values: CDR1 KGHSH, CDR2 LQKENI. The part of the CDR3 DNA that was read is TGTGCCAGCTCACCCCGGAGGACTAGCGGGAGCAATGAG. Translated, it gives CASSPRRTSGSNE. The complete CDR3 sequence is CASSPRRTSGSNEQFF.

This clone was observed at least ten times. The sequenced fragment ends 3 residues before the CDR3 boundary, so the rest is inferred from the germline J gene. The chain carries TRBV10-3 and TRBJ2-5; 9 bases line up with TRBD2. This CDR3 comprises 13 residues. V dropped 7 bases and J dropped 4; count of bases not matched to a gene: 4. The germline gives CDR1 ENHRY, CDR2 SYGVKD. The sequenced part of the CDR3 DNA is TGTGCCATCACTTCTAGCGGGACAGAGACC. Residues: CAITSSGTET. The complete CDR3 sequence is CAITSSGTETQYF.

This clone was seen ten or more times. Sequencing ends 3 residues short of the CDR3 end; the germline J gene provides the rest. The chain has TRBV7-2 and TRBJ2-5, with TRBD2 identical over 8 bases. Unmatched junction bases numbered 5, after V lost 5 bases and J lost 3 bases. In germline, CDR1 is SGHTA, CDR2 FQGNSA. The CDR3 contains 14 residues. The CDR3 bases that were read are TGTGCCAGCAGCACGGGACTAGGGAAAGAGACC. Protein: CASSTGLGKET. The entire CDR3 reads CASSTGLGKETQYF.

This clone appeared many times. With the read ending 3 residues before the CDR3 end, the germline J gene is used to fill in that end. This chain joins TRBV19 and TRBJ1-1; TRBD1 might be the D (6 bases). CDR1 is LNHDA and CDR2 is SQIVND in the germline V gene (reference sequence). The germline V and J ends were trimmed by 3 bases and 3 bases, with 8 bases remaining between them. This CDR3 is built from 13 residues. CDR3 bases read: TGTGCCAGTAGTATTGGACAGCACACTGAA. It specifies CASSIGQHTE. The entire CDR3 sequence reads CASSIGQHTEAFF.

This clone was counted at least ten times. The read ends 3 residues before the CDR3 terminus; that terminus is restored from the germline J gene. This chain joins TRBV5-1 and TRBJ2-7, with 10 bases lining up with TRBD2. V lost 7 bases to trimming and J lost 3 bases; unmatched junction nucleotides: 10. This CDR3 is 15 amino acids long. Germline CDR1 SGHRS, CDR2 YFSETQ. The DNA read from the CDR3 is TGCGCCAGCTCCCTAGCGGGAGCTTTCGTCTACGAG. It is translated as CASSLAGAFVYE. The CDR3 as a whole reads CASSLAGAFVYEQYF.

Many counts were recorded for this clone. The CDR3 end is not reached by the read, which stops 3 residues before it; the germline J gene fills it in. The rearrangement uses TRBV7-9 and TRBJ2-1, with 11 bases aligning to TRBD1. CDR1 is SEHNR, CDR2 FQNEAQ, per germline (reference sequence). The CDR3 is 15 residues long. J lost 2 bases, V lost 4 bases, and 1 base had no gene match. CDR3 sequence: CASSWGQGAYNEQFF. CDR3 bases read: TGTGCCAGCAGCTGGGGACAGGGGGCCTACAATGAG.

This clone was seen at least ten times. The CDR3 is cut off 3 residues early in the read; its end comes from the germline J gene. The chain employs TRBV7-9 and TRBJ2-3; TRBD1 or TRBD2 may be the D gene (5 bases each). The CDR3 loop spans 13 amino acids. CDR1 SEHNR and CDR2 FQNEAQ come from the germline V gene (reference sequence). Trimming removed 5 bases at V and 5 bases at J, with 11 bases between. The covered CDR3 bases are TGTGCCAGCAGCCCCGCGAGGGGAGATACG. This encodes CASSPARGDT. The full CDR3 protein is CASSPARGDTQYF.